Listed below are T cell receptor beta chains from one sample, sequenced in a study of cytomegalovirus exposure and HLA in healthy donors. The table came from immunoSEQ multiplex PCR; TCRdb's copy has only in-frame clones and leaves some out. The sample consists of around 140,000 clones, around 78% of them appearing once. Sequencing was done on a sample of PBMCs. The receptor set was obtained from a man aged 35 to 55 in good health and CMV-seronegative. CDR3s leave out the opening cysteine and the closing phenylalanine or tryptophan.

CDR3aa: ASSITGGADYGYT
j_gene: TRBJ1-2
v_gene: TRBV5-1

CDR3aa: ASRAGQRNNEQF
j_gene: TRBJ2-1
v_gene: TRBV25-1

CDR3aa: ASSSGGGYNEQF
j_gene: TRBJ2-1
v_gene: TRBV28

CDR3aa: SVVGLSGGLFYNEQF
j_gene: TRBJ2-1
v_gene: TRBV29-1

CDR3aa: ASSLGRGGEAF
j_gene: TRBJ1-1
v_gene: TRBV5-1

CDR3aa: ASSVAGGGPGYT
j_gene: TRBJ1-2
v_gene: TRBV6-1

CDR3aa: ASSPGLAGGSQY
j_gene: TRBJ2-5
v_gene: TRBV28

CDR3aa: ASSEPGRAGELF
j_gene: TRBJ2-2
v_gene: TRBV25-1

CDR3aa: ASTSGDRAYEQY
j_gene: TRBJ2-7
v_gene: TRBV5-6

CDR3aa: ASRAGPSNQPQH
j_gene: TRBJ1-5
v_gene: TRBV19

CDR3aa: ASSADLVSYNEQF
j_gene: TRBJ2-1
v_gene: TRBV27

CDR3aa: ASSETGIDEQY
j_gene: TRBJ2-7
v_gene: TRBV10-1

CDR3aa: ASRGDYTDTQY
j_gene: TRBJ2-3
v_gene: TRBV2

CDR3aa: ASSQEGLAGGEQF
j_gene: TRBJ2-1
v_gene: TRBV4-1

CDR3aa: ASSQDPLGAGGRETQY
j_gene: TRBJ2-3
v_gene: TRBV4-3

CDR3aa: ASSVDRGEKLF
j_gene: TRBJ1-4
v_gene: TRBV5-4

CDR3aa: ASSWTGDGYT
j_gene: TRBJ1-2
v_gene: TRBV19

CDR3aa: ASSLTGTSYEQY
j_gene: TRBJ2-7
v_gene: TRBV6-5

CDR3aa: ASSTGLAGLDTQY
j_gene: TRBJ2-3
v_gene: TRBV7-2

CDR3aa: SVSDWKYEQY
j_gene: TRBJ2-7
v_gene: TRBV29-1

CDR3aa: ASRAGLADEQF
j_gene: TRBJ2-1
v_gene: TRBV2

CDR3aa: ASSREASEQF
j_gene: TRBJ2-1
v_gene: TRBV11-2

CDR3aa: SSSRETDGYT
j_gene: TRBJ1-2
v_gene: TRBV7-9

CDR3aa: ASSLIQNEKLF
j_gene: TRBJ1-4
v_gene: TRBV28

CDR3aa: ASRPTGDTQY
j_gene: TRBJ2-3
v_gene: TRBV7-2

CDR3aa: ASSQAGTGDHEQY
j_gene: TRBJ2-7
v_gene: TRBV4-1

CDR3aa: ASSGDTYEQY
j_gene: TRBJ2-7
v_gene: TRBV9

CDR3aa: ASSFGTAEKLF
j_gene: TRBJ1-4
v_gene: TRBV27

CDR3aa: ASSLAPTYEQY
j_gene: TRBJ2-7
v_gene: TRBV27

CDR3aa: ASRRTGTNYGYT
j_gene: TRBJ1-2
v_gene: TRBV28

CDR3aa: ASSPIGGGATDTQY
j_gene: TRBJ2-3
v_gene: TRBV7-2

CDR3aa: ASSYEGRGGEQY
j_gene: TRBJ2-7
v_gene: TRBV6-6

CDR3aa: ASSSDGGLAQY
j_gene: TRBJ2-5
v_gene: TRBV25-1

CDR3aa: ASSPGVSGANVLT
j_gene: TRBJ2-6
v_gene: TRBV7-2

CDR3aa: ASNEGAFTEAF
j_gene: TRBJ1-1
v_gene: TRBV19

CDR3aa: ASSIPFTTYEQY
j_gene: TRBJ2-7
v_gene: TRBV11-2

CDR3aa: ASSSIGTGGFYEQY
j_gene: TRBJ2-7
v_gene: TRBV6-5

CDR3aa: ASSYGTSGDTQY
j_gene: TRBJ2-3
v_gene: TRBV5-8

CDR3aa: ASSLGGLGAF
j_gene: TRBJ1-1
v_gene: TRBV13

CDR3aa: ASSLFPVGEGADTQY
j_gene: TRBJ2-3
v_gene: TRBV7-2

CDR3aa: ASSQAGTVNGYT
j_gene: TRBJ1-2
v_gene: TRBV4-1

CDR3aa: ASSHTGAYGYT
j_gene: TRBJ1-2
v_gene: TRBV4-3